This T cell receptor (beta chain) appears in the sequencing data of a study of shared clonotypes between healthy human individuals. From germline, CDR1 is MNHEY and CDR2 SMNVEV (reference sequence). This CDR3 spans 17 amino acids. The V and J ends lost 2 bases and 0 bases, in that order; junction bases with no gene match: 6. Naive CD8 isolation took CD45RO-negative cells positively selected for CCR7 and excluded terminally differentiated effector memory CD45RA+ cells. The authors distributed each subset's genomic DNA evenly over several immunoSEQ plates. Repertoires were generated with immunoSEQ multiplex PCR, while TCRdb's copy carries only in-frame clones and drops some. The table shows 760,000 or so clones, with just over 95% occurring only once. Study-level results: Clonotype sharing levels among donors were expected to vary with sequencing depth.

Of note for this clone: Antigen specificity is unknown.

The clonotype was recovered from a man aged 25 to 45 in good health. The chain has TRBV27 and TRBJ2-3, with 9 bases lining up with TRBD1. Sequencing input: naive CD8+ T cells sorted from blood. In DNA, the CDR3 is TGTGCCAGCAGTTTAGTAGGGACAGGGACTAGCACAGATACGCAGTATTTT. Amino acids: CASSLVGTGTSTDTQYF.